This paragraph covers one T cell receptor (beta chain) sequence. The repertoire was sequenced with immunoSEQ multiplex PCR; TCRdb's copy has only in-frame clones and lacks some. The table includes 30,000 to 40,000 clones, about 92% detected once. The data belong to a study of T cell changes during pregnancy in multiple sclerosis. V trimming: 5 bases; J trimming: 2 bases; junction bases outside the gene matches: 7. The germline V gene encodes CDR1 SGHTA and CDR2 FQGNSA. The CDR3 consists of 16 residues. This specimen was CD4+ T cells from peripheral blood mononuclear cells, taken in the third trimester of pregnancy. This receptor was identified in a female donor with multiple sclerosis, enrolled in a pregnancy study. The chain combines TRBV7-2 with TRBJ2-7, with 12 bases lining up with TRBD2. The CDR3 sequence is CASSPRTSGIAYEQYF. CDR3 coding DNA: TGTGCCAGCAGCCCTCGGACTAGCGGGATCGCCTACGAGCAGTACTTC.